The T cell receptor beta chain described here comes from a study of brain T cells in children with intractable seizures. Whole-study results and caveats: Pre- and post-surgery blood differed in depth, so pre-surgery absences may be undersampling. Patients' HCMV serostatus was unknown; virus specificity rests on CDR3 similarity alone.

With regard to this clone: Antigen: not known.

After removal of 0 bases from V and 8 bases from J, the junction contained 4 bases not matched to a gene. Germline lookup yields CDR1 LGHDT and CDR2 YNNKEL (reference sequence). The CDR3 spans 14 residues. The method was immunoSEQ multiplex PCR; TCRdb's version includes in-frame clones alone and lacks a portion of them. The sample contains tens of thousands of clones, around 95% of which appear only once. The sequenced cases were selected for having the highest brain T cell transcript signatures. Before surgery, patients took at least one anti-epileptic drug. The chain employs TRBV3-1 (or the pseudogene TRBV3-2) and TRBJ1-2, with 9 bases that match TRBD1. The sequence came from a boy younger than two with focal cortical dysplasia and intractable seizures. The source material was peripheral blood, sampled at surgery. DNA of the CDR3: TGTGCCAGCAGCCAAGATATGGGACAGGGAGGCTACACCTTC. It codes for CASSQDMGQGGYTF.